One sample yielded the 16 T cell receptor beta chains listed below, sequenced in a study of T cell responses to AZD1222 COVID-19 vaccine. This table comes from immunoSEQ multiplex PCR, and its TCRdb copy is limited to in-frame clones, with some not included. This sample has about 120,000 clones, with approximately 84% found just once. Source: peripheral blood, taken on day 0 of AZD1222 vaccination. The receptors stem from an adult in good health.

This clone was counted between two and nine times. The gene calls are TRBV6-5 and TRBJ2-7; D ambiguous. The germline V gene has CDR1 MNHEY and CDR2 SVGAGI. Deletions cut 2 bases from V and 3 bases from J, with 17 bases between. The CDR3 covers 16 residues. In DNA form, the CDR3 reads TGTGCCAGCAGTTACGAAGTTCCCCAAAATAGCTACGAGCAGTACTTC. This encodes CASSYEVPQNSYEQYF.

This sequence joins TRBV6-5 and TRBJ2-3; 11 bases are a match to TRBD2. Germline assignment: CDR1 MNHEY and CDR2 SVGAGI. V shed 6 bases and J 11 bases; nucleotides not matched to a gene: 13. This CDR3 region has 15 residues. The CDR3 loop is CASRLLAGGPLGQYF. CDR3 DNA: TGTGCCAGCAGACTCCTAGCGGGGGGCCCCCTGGGGCAGTATTTT.

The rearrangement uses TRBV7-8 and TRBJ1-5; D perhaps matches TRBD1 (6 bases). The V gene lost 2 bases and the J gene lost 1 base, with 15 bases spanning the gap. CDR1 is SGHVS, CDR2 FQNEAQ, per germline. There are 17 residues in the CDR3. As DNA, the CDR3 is TGTGCCAGCAGCTTAAACGGAGGGGGGGTGAGCAATCAGCCCCAGCATTTT. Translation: CASSLNGGGVSNQPQHF. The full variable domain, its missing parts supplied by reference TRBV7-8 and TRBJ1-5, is GAGVSQSPRYKVAKRGQDVALRCDPISGHVSLFWYQQALGQGPEFLTYFQNEAQLDKSGLPSDRFFAERPEGSVSTLKIQRTQQEDSAVYLCASSLNGGGVSNQPQHFGDGTRLSIL.

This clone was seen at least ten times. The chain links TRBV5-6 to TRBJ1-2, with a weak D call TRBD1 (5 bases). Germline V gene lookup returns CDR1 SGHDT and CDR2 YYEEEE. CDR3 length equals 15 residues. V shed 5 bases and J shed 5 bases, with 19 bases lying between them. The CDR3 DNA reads TGTGCCAGCAGTCCCCCCCAGGTCGGGGCATATGGCTACACCTTC. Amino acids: CASSPPQVGAYGYTF.

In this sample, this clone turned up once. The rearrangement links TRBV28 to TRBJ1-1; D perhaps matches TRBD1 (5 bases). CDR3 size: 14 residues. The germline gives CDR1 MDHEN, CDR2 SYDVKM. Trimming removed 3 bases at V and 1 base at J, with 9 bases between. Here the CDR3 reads CASSFPDRNTEAFF. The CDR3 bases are TGTGCCAGCAGTTTTCCCGACAGGAACACTGAAGCTTTCTTT.

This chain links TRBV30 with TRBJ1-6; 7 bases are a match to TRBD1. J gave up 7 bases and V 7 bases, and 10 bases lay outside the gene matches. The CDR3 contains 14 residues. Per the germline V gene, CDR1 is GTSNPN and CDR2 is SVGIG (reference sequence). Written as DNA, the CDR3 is TGTGCCTCCTCGTCCGGGACAGCCAATTCACCCCTCCACTTT. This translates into CASSSGTANSPLHF.

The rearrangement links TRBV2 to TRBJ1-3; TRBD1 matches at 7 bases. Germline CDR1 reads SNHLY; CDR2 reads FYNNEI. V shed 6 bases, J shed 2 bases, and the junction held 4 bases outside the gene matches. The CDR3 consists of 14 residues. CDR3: CASRGRGAGNTIYF. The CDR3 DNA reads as TGTGCCAGCAGAGGCAGGGGGGCTGGAAACACCATATATTTT. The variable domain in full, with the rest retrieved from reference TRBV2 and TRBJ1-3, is EPEVTQTPSHQVTQMGQEVILRCVPISNHLYFYWYRQILGQKVEFLVSFYNNEISEKSEIFDDQFSVERPDGSNFTLKIRSTKLEDSAMYFCASRGRGAGNTIYFGEGSWLTVV.

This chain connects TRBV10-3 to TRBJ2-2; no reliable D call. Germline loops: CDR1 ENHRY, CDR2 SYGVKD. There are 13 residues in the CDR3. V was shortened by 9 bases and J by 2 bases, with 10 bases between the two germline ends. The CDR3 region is CAILRTNTGELFF. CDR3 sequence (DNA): TGTGCCATACTCCGGACCAACACCGGGGAGCTGTTTTTT.

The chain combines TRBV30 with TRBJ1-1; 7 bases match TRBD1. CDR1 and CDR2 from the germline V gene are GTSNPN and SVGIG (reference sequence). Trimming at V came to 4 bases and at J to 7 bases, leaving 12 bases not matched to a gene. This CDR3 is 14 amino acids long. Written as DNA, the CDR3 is TGTGCCTGGACCCTGGGGAACAGGGGCCTTGAAGCTTTCTTT. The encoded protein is CAWTLGNRGLEAFF. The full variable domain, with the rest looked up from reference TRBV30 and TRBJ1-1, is SQTIHQWPATLVQPVGSPLSLECTVEGTSNPNLYWYRQAAGRGLQLLFYSVGIGQISSEVPQNLSASRPQDRQFILSSKKLLLSDSGFYLCAWTLGNRGLEAFFGQGTRLTVV.

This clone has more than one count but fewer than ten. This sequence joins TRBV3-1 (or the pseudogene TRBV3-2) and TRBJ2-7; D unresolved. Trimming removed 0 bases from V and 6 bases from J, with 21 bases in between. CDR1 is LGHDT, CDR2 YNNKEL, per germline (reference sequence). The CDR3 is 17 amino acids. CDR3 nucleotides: TGTGCCAGCAGCCAAGATTTTAGGCCGGCCAGTCTTCCCGAGCAGTACTTC. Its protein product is CASSQDFRPASLPEQYF.

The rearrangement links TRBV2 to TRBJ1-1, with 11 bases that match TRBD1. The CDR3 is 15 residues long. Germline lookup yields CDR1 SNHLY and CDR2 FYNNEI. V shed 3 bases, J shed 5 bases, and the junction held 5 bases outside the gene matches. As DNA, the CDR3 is TGTGCCAGCAGTGACCCGGACAGGGGGCGTACTGAAGCTTTCTTT. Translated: CASSDPDRGRTEAFF. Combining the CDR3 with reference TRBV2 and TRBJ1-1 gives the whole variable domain EPEVTQTPSHQVTQMGQEVILRCVPISNHLYFYWYRQILGQKVEFLVSFYNNEISEKSEIFDDQFSVERPDGSNFTLKIRSTKLEDSAMYFCASSDPDRGRTEAFFGQGTRLTVV.

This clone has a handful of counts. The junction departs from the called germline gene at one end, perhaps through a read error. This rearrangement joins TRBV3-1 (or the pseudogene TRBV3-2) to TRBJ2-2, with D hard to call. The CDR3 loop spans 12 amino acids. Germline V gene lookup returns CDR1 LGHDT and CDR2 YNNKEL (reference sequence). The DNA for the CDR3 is TGTGCCAGCACTCTGAACCCCGGGGAGCTGTTTTTT. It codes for CASTLNPGELFF.

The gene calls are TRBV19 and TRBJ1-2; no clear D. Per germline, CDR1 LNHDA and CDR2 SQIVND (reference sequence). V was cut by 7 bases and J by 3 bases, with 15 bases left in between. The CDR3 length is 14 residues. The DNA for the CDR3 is TGTGCCAGTAACAACATTCAGGAAGACTATGGCTACACCTTC. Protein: CASNNIQEDYGYTF.

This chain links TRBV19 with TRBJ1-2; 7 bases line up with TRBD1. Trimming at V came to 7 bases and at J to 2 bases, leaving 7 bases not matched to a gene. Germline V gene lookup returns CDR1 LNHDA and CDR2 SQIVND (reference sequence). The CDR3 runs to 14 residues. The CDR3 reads CASTREQGNYGYTF. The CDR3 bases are TGTGCCAGTACCCGGGAACAGGGGAACTATGGCTACACCTTC. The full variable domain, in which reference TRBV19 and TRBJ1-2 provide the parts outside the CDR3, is DGGITQSPKYLFRKEGQNVTLSCEQNLNHDAMYWYRQDPGQGLRLIYYSQIVNDFQKGDIAEGYSVSREKKESFPLTVTSAQKNPTAFYLCASTREQGNYGYTFGSGTRLTVV.

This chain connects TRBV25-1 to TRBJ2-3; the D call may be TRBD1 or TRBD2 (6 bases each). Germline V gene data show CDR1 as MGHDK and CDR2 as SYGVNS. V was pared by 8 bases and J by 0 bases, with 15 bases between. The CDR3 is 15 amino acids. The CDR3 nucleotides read TGTGCCAGCGGGAGTACAGGGACTAGCACAGATACGCAGTATTTT. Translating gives CASGSTGTSTDTQYF.

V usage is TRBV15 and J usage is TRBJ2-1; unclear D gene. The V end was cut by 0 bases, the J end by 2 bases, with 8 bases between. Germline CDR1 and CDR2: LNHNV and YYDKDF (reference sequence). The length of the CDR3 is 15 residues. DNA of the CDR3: TGTGCCACCAGCAGAGATCCAGTCCCCTACAATGAGCAGTTCTTC. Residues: CATSRDPVPYNEQFF.